Given below is one T cell receptor (beta chain) in context. The antigen remains unidentified. This sample was taken from a study of blood T cells in healthy people across ages. Study observations and caveats: Roughly linearly, TCR beta diversity per million T cells fell as age increased.

CDR3 size: 17 residues. The germline V gene has CDR1 DFQATT and CDR2 SNEGSKA (reference sequence). The germline V and J ends were trimmed by 1 base and 1 base, with 20 bases remaining between them. The second PCR ran roughly 7 to 11 cycles with a sample-barcoded 5' primer and J-beta primers. TCRdb ran MiXCR on the 5' RACE reads and lists one entry per CDR3 protein. The sample contains more than 600,000 distinct CDR3 sequences, just under 25% of which appear only once. This sample also belongs to another study, concerning T cells of mothers and their children.

This TCR was sampled from a boy aged 10-17 years in good health. This chain uses TRBV20-1 with TRBJ2-7; tentatively, D is TRBD2 (5 bases). Specimen: blood. The CDR3 is CSARGVLSSGISYEQYF. For the CDR3, the DNA is TGCAGTGCTAGAGGAGTCCTTTCCAGCGGAATATCCTACGAGCAGTACTTC.